The 21 T cell receptor beta chains in this list originate from one sample, sequenced in a study of identifying expanded T cells in peripheral blood. Measured with immunoSEQ multiplex PCR; TCRdb has only the in-frame clones, and not every one. The sample lists about 84,000 clones, more than 75% occurring once. Sequencing was done on a sample of blood. These receptor sequences come from a person aged 18 to 70 in good health.

This clone occurred a few times. CDR3 nucleotide sequence: TGTGCCTGGAGGGGGCGAACCGGGACAGCAAATGAAGAGACCCAGTACTTC. It yields the protein CAWRGRTGTANEETQYF. V gene TRBV30 combines with J gene TRBJ2-5; 7 bases fit TRBD1. Germline V CDR1 and CDR2: GTSNPN, SVGIG (reference sequence). The CDR3 sequence is 17 residues long. Unmatched junction bases numbered 16, after V lost 3 bases and J lost 3 bases.

The V and J genes are TRBV6-6 and TRBJ2-7; no definite D call. The CDR3 runs 13 residues. Trimming stripped 6 bases from V and 3 bases from J, with 12 bases between. In germline, CDR1 is MNHNY, CDR2 SVGAGI (reference sequence). CDR3 protein: CASRPWSHYEQYF. CDR3 nucleotide sequence: TGTGCCAGCAGGCCCTGGTCGCACTACGAGCAGTACTTC.

The chain links TRBV5-1 to TRBJ2-5; D tentatively reads TRBD1 or TRBD2 (6 bases each). The CDR3 contains 14 residues. Looked up from germline, CDR1 is SGHRS and CDR2 is YFSETQ. With 7 bases removed from V and 0 bases from J, the gap between germline ends came to 13 bases. Here the CDR3 DNA reads TGCGCCAGCGCACCCGGGGGCTACCAAGAGACCCAGTACTTC. It translates to CASAPGGYQETQYF.

The rearrangement links TRBV6-6 to TRBJ1-2; the match to TRBD1 covers 12 bases. The CDR3 extends over 15 amino acids. Germline V gene lookup returns CDR1 MNHNY and CDR2 SVGAGI (reference sequence). Unmatched junction bases numbered 15, after V lost 11 bases and J lost 8 bases. The CDR3, as DNA: TGTGCCTGCGCGGGACAGGGGGCCGGTTCAGGGGGCTACACCTTC. This gives the protein CACAGQGAGSGGYTF.

The J gene is TRBJ1-4, the V gene TRBV7-8; D remains ambiguous. V was clipped by 0 bases and J by 6 bases, with 8 bases between them. Germline values: CDR1 SGHVS, CDR2 FQNEAQ. This CDR3 contains 14 residues. In DNA, the CDR3 is TGTGCCAGCAGCTTAGCTCCGAGAGATGAAAAACTGTTTTTT. Translated, it gives CASSLAPRDEKLFF.

This chain links TRBV6-6 with TRBJ1-2; D is possibly TRBD1 (5 bases). Per the germline V gene, CDR1 is MNHNY and CDR2 is SVGAGI (reference sequence). This CDR3 is 15 amino acids long. Deletions cut 5 bases from V and 3 bases from J, with 16 bases between. The CDR3 DNA reads TGTGCCAGCAGTCACACTGGGGCAGTGGACTATGGCTACACCTTC. Translating gives CASSHTGAVDYGYTF.

This chain joins TRBV5-5 and TRBJ1-2; D gene uncertain. Germline CDR1 SGHKS, CDR2 YYEKEE (reference sequence). The CDR3 totals 14 residues. Trimming shortened V by 4 bases and J by 0 bases, and 10 bases separated the two germline ends. CDR3 DNA: TGTGCCAGCAGCGACTCCCATTCTAACTATGGCTACACCTTC. Residues: CASSDSHSNYGYTF.

V and J are TRBV30 and TRBJ1-4; D is ambiguous. Trimming pared 4 bases from V and 2 bases from J, leaving 8 bases between. This CDR3 comprises 13 residues. The V gene's germline CDR1 is GTSNPN and CDR2 SVGIG (reference sequence). CDR3 amino acids: CAWNAVTNEKLFF. In DNA form, the CDR3 reads TGTGCCTGGAACGCAGTTACTAATGAAAAACTGTTTTTT.

This chain joins TRBV7-6 and TRBJ2-7; a possible D gene is TRBD1 (5 bases). V gave up 2 bases and J gave up 1 base, with 12 bases separating them. Germline values: CDR1 SGHVS, CDR2 FNYEAQ. This CDR3 spans 15 amino acids. DNA of the CDR3: TGTGCCAGCAGCTTAACTTCCGCAGGGTCCTACGAGCAGTACTTC. Translation: CASSLTSAGSYEQYF.

The chain is built from TRBV30 and TRBJ2-7; tentatively, D is TRBD1 (6 bases). Between the trimmed V and J ends, which lost 0 bases and 2 bases, there was a span of 14 bases. Per germline, CDR1 GTSNPN and CDR2 SVGIG (reference sequence). The CDR3 extends over 15 amino acids. The CDR3 protein is CAWSVEAGVPYEQYF. For the CDR3, the DNA is TGTGCCTGGAGTGTAGAGGCAGGGGTACCCTACGAGCAGTACTTC.

The chain links TRBV2 to TRBJ1-3, with a possible D match to TRBD1 (5 bases). This CDR3 is built from 16 residues. Trimming cost V 2 bases and J 0 bases, with 11 bases left between them. Germline CDR1 is SNHLY and CDR2 is FYNNEI. The DNA for the CDR3 is TGTGCCAGCAGTGAACAGGGCTCAATCTCTGGAAACACCATATATTTT. Protein product: CASSEQGSISGNTIYF.

The chain combines TRBV7-2 with TRBJ1-2, with a tentative D call TRBD1 (6 bases). Trimming took off 5 bases at V and 10 bases at J, with 20 bases between the two ends. Germline values: CDR1 SGHTA, CDR2 FQGNSA. The CDR3 has 14 amino acids. The CDR3 loop reads CASSARTQRGDYTF. Here the CDR3 DNA reads TGTGCCAGCAGCGCACGGACCCAGAGGGGGGACTACACCTTC.

The V and J genes are TRBV7-2 and TRBJ1-1; D is possibly TRBD1 (6 bases). The germline V and J ends were trimmed by 5 bases and 5 bases, with 15 bases remaining between them. The germline gives CDR1 SGHTA, CDR2 FQGNSA. This CDR3 spans 14 amino acids. CDR3 sequence (DNA): TGTGCCAGCAGCCGGAGCAGGGGCCTGACTGAAGCTTTCTTT. Amino acids: CASSRSRGLTEAFF. Based on the CDR3 plus reference TRBV7-2 and TRBJ1-1, the full variable domain is GAGVSQSPSNKVTEKGKDVELRCDPISGHTALYWYRQSLGQGLEFLIYFQGNSAPDKSGLPSDRFSAERTGGSVSTLTIQRTQQEDSAVYLCASSRSRGLTEAFFGQGTRLTVV.

The chain is built from TRBV10-2 and TRBJ2-7, with a possible D match to TRBD1 (5 bases). The CDR3 spans 13 residues. Deletions cut 5 bases from V and 2 bases from J, with 10 bases between. In germline, CDR1 is WSHSY, CDR2 SAAADI. The CDR3: CASSRQRPYEQYF. Here the CDR3 DNA reads TGCGCCAGCAGTCGACAGCGCCCCTACGAGCAGTACTTC.

The chain links TRBV5-6 to TRBJ2-5; D is undetermined. V was cut by 2 bases and J by 2 bases, with 10 bases left in between. Germline lookup yields CDR1 SGHDT and CDR2 YYEEEE. The CDR3 length is 14 residues. CDR3 protein: CASSFIRTQETQYF. The CDR3 nucleotides read TGTGCCAGCAGCTTCATCCGGACGCAAGAGACCCAGTACTTC.

The J gene is TRBJ1-2, the V gene TRBV6-1; perhaps TRBD1 as D (6 bases). This CDR3 has 16 amino acids. V dropped 1 base and J dropped 6 bases, with 18 bases sitting between them. Germline V gene data show CDR1 as MNHNS and CDR2 as SASEGT. The DNA of the CDR3 is TGTGCCAGCAGTGAAGAGCATACTTCCAGGGGTGATGGCTACACCTTC. Amino acid sequence: CASSEEHTSRGDGYTF.

V usage is TRBV9 and J usage is TRBJ2-7; tentatively, D is TRBD1 (5 bases). Trimming removed 1 base at V and 3 bases at J, with 11 bases between. The germline gives CDR1 SGDLS, CDR2 YYNGEE. The CDR3 is made up of 14 amino acids. CDR3 DNA: TGTGCCAGCAGCGTACATCAGGGTGTCTACGAGCAGTACTTC. Protein: CASSVHQGVYEQYF.

The chain carries TRBV6-5 and TRBJ2-7; 7 nucleotides align to TRBD1. V gave up 3 bases and J gave up 2 bases; unmatched junction bases: 4. This CDR3 spans 14 amino acids. Germline lookup yields CDR1 MNHEY and CDR2 SVGAGI. CDR3 in DNA: TGTGCCAGCAGTTATAGGGACAGTCCCTACGAGCAGTACTTC. It translates to CASSYRDSPYEQYF.

The chain employs TRBV7-6 and TRBJ2-1, with D uncertain. Germline CDR1 is SGHVS and CDR2 is FNYEAQ. Between the trimmed V and J ends, which lost 1 base and 6 bases, there was a span of 13 bases. The CDR3 consists of 15 residues. CDR3 residues: CASSLEGGRGNEQFF. In nucleotides, the CDR3 is TGTGCCAGCAGCTTAGAAGGCGGACGCGGCAATGAGCAGTTCTTC.

This sequence joins TRBV11-2 and TRBJ2-7; 9 bases match TRBD1. The ends lost 5 bases at V and 1 base at J; junction bases unmatched: 0. Per germline, CDR1 SGHAT and CDR2 FQNNGV. There are 13 residues in the CDR3. The CDR3 DNA reads TGTGCCAGCAGCGGACAGGGGTCCTACGAGCAGTACTTC. Its protein product is CASSGQGSYEQYF.

This clone was observed a few times. The CDR3 sequence is CASSLSGLGNYGYTF. CDR3 sequence (DNA): TGTGCCAGCAGCCTGTCGGGACTGGGGAACTATGGCTACACCTTC. The chain combines TRBV14 with TRBJ1-2; the D gene is possibly TRBD1 (5 bases). V was cut by 4 bases and J by 2 bases, with 14 bases left in between. This CDR3 spans 15 amino acids. Per the germline V gene, CDR1 is SGHDN and CDR2 is FVKESK.